These T cell receptor beta chains were read from a single sample in a study of T-cell memory formation after mild COVID-19. MiXCR, applied by TCRdb to the 5' RACE reads, yields one record per CDR3 protein. Of about 620,000 distinct CDR3 sequences in the sample, roughly 17% are singletons; the top ten hold around 13%. Sequencing was carried out using PBMCs or a T cell subset sorted from them (not recorded which). Every receptor here comes from an adult woman who had mild COVID-19 (a few samples of this study predate the infection). Cell type and time point are not known. Both conserved end residues are part of each CDR3. A D gene is named only where the DNA matches it firmly. Clone size appears in some rows only: once, few, many, or a class for an expanded clone.

clone_size: few; j_call: TRBJ2-7; d_call: TRBD1; v_call: TRBV20-1; cdr3_nt: TGCAGTGCCACCGACAGGGGCCACGAGCAGTACTTC; cdr3_aa: CSATDRGHEQYF
clone_size: -; j_call: TRBJ2-1; d_call: TRBD2; v_call: TRBV19; cdr3_nt: TGTGCCAGTAGTAAGTCTGTCGGGGGGGCCAATGAGCAGTTCTTC; cdr3_aa: CASSKSVGGANEQFF
clone_size: few; j_call: TRBJ2-3; d_call: -; v_call: TRBV13; cdr3_nt: TGTGCCAGCAGCTTAGAGTTTTCAACAGATACGCAGTATTTT; cdr3_aa: CASSLEFSTDTQYF
clone_size: -; j_call: TRBJ2-5; d_call: TRBD1; v_call: TRBV20-1; cdr3_nt: TGCAGTGCTCCGGGACAGCAAGAGACCCAGTACTTC; cdr3_aa: CSAPGQQETQYF
clone_size: -; j_call: TRBJ2-7; d_call: TRBD1; v_call: TRBV18; cdr3_nt: TGTGCCAGCTCACCTCCTCCGGGACAGGGGTTGGTCGAGCAGTACTTC; cdr3_aa: CASSPPPGQGLVEQYF
clone_size: -; j_call: TRBJ2-2; d_call: TRBD1; v_call: TRBV12-3/TRBV12-4; cdr3_nt: TGTGCCAGCAGCAGACAGGGGGCGAGCACCGGGGAGCTGTTTTTT; cdr3_aa: CASSRQGASTGELFF
clone_size: -; j_call: TRBJ1-6; d_call: -; v_call: TRBV20-1; cdr3_nt: TGCAGTGTTTCTGGGGCAGGACCTAATTCACCCCTCCACTTT; cdr3_aa: CSVSGAGPNSPLHF
clone_size: -; j_call: TRBJ2-7; d_call: TRBD2; v_call: TRBV20-1; cdr3_nt: TGCAGTGCTAGAGATTCGGCGGGAGCCGCCTACGAGCAGTACTTC; cdr3_aa: CSARDSAGAAYEQYF
clone_size: -; j_call: TRBJ2-5; d_call: TRBD1; v_call: TRBV11-3; cdr3_nt: TGTGCCAGCAGCATGCCGGACAGGGGGCAAGAGACCCAGTACTTC; cdr3_aa: CASSMPDRGQETQYF
clone_size: few; j_call: TRBJ2-5; d_call: -; v_call: TRBV29-1; cdr3_nt: TGCAGCGCCCTTACGGAGACCCAGTACTTC; cdr3_aa: CSALTETQYF
clone_size: -; j_call: TRBJ1-6; d_call: -; v_call: TRBV12-3/TRBV12-4; cdr3_nt: TGTGCCAGCAGTCCTCGTGACGGGGCTAATTCACCCCTCCACTTT; cdr3_aa: CASSPRDGANSPLHF
clone_size: few; j_call: TRBJ2-3; d_call: TRBD2; v_call: TRBV4-2; cdr3_nt: TGTGCCAGCAGCCAACTCGGTCTAGCGGGAGCCAACGGTACGCAGTATTTT; cdr3_aa: CASSQLGLAGANGTQYF
clone_size: -; j_call: TRBJ2-4; d_call: -; v_call: TRBV6-5; cdr3_nt: -; cdr3_aa: CASSSSGLASNIQYF
clone_size: few; j_call: TRBJ2-1; d_call: -; v_call: TRBV29-1; cdr3_nt: TGCAGCGTTCGAACACAGGGTATTGTCAATGAGCAGTTCTTC; cdr3_aa: CSVRTQGIVNEQFF
clone_size: -; j_call: TRBJ2-7; d_call: -; v_call: TRBV21-1; cdr3_nt: TGTGCCAGCAGCAAACAGGGGCGGGCGATCTACGAGCAGTACTTC; cdr3_aa: CASSKQGRAIYEQYF
clone_size: -; j_call: TRBJ2-1; d_call: TRBD1; v_call: TRBV11-3; cdr3_nt: TGTGCCAGCAGTTGGAGACAGGGAAAGGGGAATGAGCAGTTCTTC; cdr3_aa: CASSWRQGKGNEQFF
clone_size: few; j_call: TRBJ2-7; d_call: -; v_call: TRBV6-1; cdr3_nt: TGTGCCAGCAGGTCAGGCCCTCTCCTGGGCGAGCAGTACTTC; cdr3_aa: CASRSGPLLGEQYF
clone_size: few; j_call: TRBJ2-1; d_call: -; v_call: TRBV2; cdr3_nt: TGTGCCAGCAGTGGGCAGACTAATGAGCAGTTCTTC; cdr3_aa: CASSGQTNEQFF
clone_size: -; j_call: TRBJ2-7; d_call: TRBD2; v_call: TRBV7-9; cdr3_nt: TGTGCCAGCAGCTTAACTAGCGGGAGGAACGAGCAGTACTTC; cdr3_aa: CASSLTSGRNEQYF
clone_size: few; j_call: TRBJ2-2; d_call: TRBD1; v_call: TRBV5-1; cdr3_nt: TGCGCCAGCAGCTTACGACAGGGTCCCGGGGAGCTGTTTTTT; cdr3_aa: CASSLRQGPGELFF
clone_size: -; j_call: TRBJ1-2; d_call: -; v_call: TRBV7-6; cdr3_nt: TGTGCCAGCAGCCCCCGGCCGACAGCTGCTAACTATGGCTACACCTTC; cdr3_aa: CASSPRPTAANYGYTF
clone_size: -; j_call: TRBJ2-1; d_call: -; v_call: TRBV5-5; cdr3_nt: TGTGCCAGCGGCTTCGGAAGGGAGGTAAATGAGCAGTTCTTC; cdr3_aa: CASGFGREVNEQFF
clone_size: -; j_call: TRBJ1-1; d_call: -; v_call: TRBV5-1; cdr3_nt: TGCGCCAGCAGGACAGCGGACACTGAAGCTTTCTTT; cdr3_aa: CASRTADTEAFF
clone_size: few; j_call: TRBJ1-2; d_call: -; v_call: TRBV29-1; cdr3_nt: TGCAGCGTTGAAGGGGCAGGGGACGACTATGGCTACACCTTC; cdr3_aa: CSVEGAGDDYGYTF
clone_size: -; j_call: TRBJ2-1; d_call: -; v_call: TRBV12-3/TRBV12-4; cdr3_nt: TGTGCCAGCACCCTGGTGAGGGCGGCCTACAATGAGCAGTTCTTC; cdr3_aa: CASTLVRAAYNEQFF
clone_size: many; j_call: TRBJ1-5; d_call: TRBD1; v_call: TRBV12-3/TRBV12-4; cdr3_nt: TGTGCCAGCAGCTTGGACAGGCTTAGCAATCAGCCCCAGCATTTT; cdr3_aa: CASSLDRLSNQPQHF
clone_size: -; j_call: TRBJ2-7; d_call: -; v_call: TRBV7-2; cdr3_nt: TGTGCCAGCAGCTTAGGTAGGGGGGGGATCGTCTACGAGCAGTACTTC; cdr3_aa: CASSLGRGGIVYEQYF
clone_size: -; j_call: TRBJ2-2; d_call: -; v_call: TRBV4-3; cdr3_nt: TGCGCCAGCAGCCAAGTGCTGACCGCGGAGGAGAACACCGGGGAGCTGTTTTTT; cdr3_aa: CASSQVLTAEENTGELFF
clone_size: -; j_call: TRBJ2-1; d_call: TRBD2; v_call: TRBV6-5; cdr3_nt: TGTGCCAGCAGCCGCGGGACTAGCGGGACCCTCGCTGAGCAGTTCTTC; cdr3_aa: CASSRGTSGTLAEQFF
clone_size: once; j_call: TRBJ2-7; d_call: -; v_call: TRBV6-6; cdr3_nt: TGTGCCAGCAGCCGCATCCCCATTAACTACGAGCAGTACTTC; cdr3_aa: CASSRIPINYEQYF
clone_size: few; j_call: TRBJ2-7; d_call: TRBD1; v_call: TRBV24-1; cdr3_nt: TGTGCCACCAGTGACCAAGGAATAGGACAGGGGGAAGGCGAGTACGAGCAGTACTTC; cdr3_aa: CATSDQGIGQGEGEYEQYF
clone_size: few; j_call: TRBJ1-2; d_call: -; v_call: TRBV27; cdr3_nt: TGTGCCAGCAGTTTAGAAGGAGCGGGGGCCCGGGGGCTTGGCTACACCTTC; cdr3_aa: CASSLEGAGARGLGYTF
clone_size: few; j_call: TRBJ1-2; d_call: TRBD1; v_call: TRBV29-1; cdr3_nt: TGCAGCGTTCAATCCGGGACAGGATTTGGCTACACCTTC; cdr3_aa: CSVQSGTGFGYTF
clone_size: few; j_call: TRBJ2-7; d_call: -; v_call: TRBV24-1; cdr3_nt: TGTGCCACCAGCCCGGGTGCATTGGGCCGATTAGTCTCCCACGAGCAGTACTTC; cdr3_aa: CATSPGALGRLVSHEQYF
clone_size: once; j_call: TRBJ2-5; d_call: TRBD2; v_call: TRBV12-3/TRBV12-4; cdr3_nt: TGTGCCAGCAGTAAGCGGGGCGCCGAGACCCAGTACTTC; cdr3_aa: CASSKRGAETQYF
clone_size: -; j_call: TRBJ2-7; d_call: TRBD2; v_call: TRBV30; cdr3_nt: TGTGCCTGGAGAGATCTAGCGGAGGGACTCTACGAGCAGTACTTC; cdr3_aa: CAWRDLAEGLYEQYF
clone_size: -; j_call: TRBJ1-1; d_call: -; v_call: TRBV13; cdr3_nt: TGTGCCAGCAGCTTAGGCCGGGGACAAGGGACCATGAACACTGAAGCTTTCTTT; cdr3_aa: CASSLGRGQGTMNTEAFF
clone_size: -; j_call: TRBJ2-7; d_call: TRBD1; v_call: TRBV29-1; cdr3_nt: TGCAGCGCAGGGGACAGGCCCTACGAGCAGTACTTC; cdr3_aa: CSAGDRPYEQYF
clone_size: few; j_call: TRBJ1-4; d_call: -; v_call: TRBV7-2; cdr3_nt: TGTGCCAGCAGTTCCCTGGGGCAGGGAAAAAAACTGTTTTTT; cdr3_aa: CASSSLGQGKKLFF
clone_size: -; j_call: TRBJ2-1; d_call: TRBD2; v_call: TRBV7-6; cdr3_nt: TGTGCCAGCAGCTTATTTCCGAGACTAGCGACATTTGGGGGTGAGCAGTTCTTC; cdr3_aa: CASSLFPRLATFGGEQFF
clone_size: once; j_call: TRBJ2-7; d_call: TRBD1; v_call: TRBV5-5; cdr3_nt: TGTGCCAGCAGCGTGGGGACAGGAGTTTCCTACGAGCAGTACTTC; cdr3_aa: CASSVGTGVSYEQYF
clone_size: -; j_call: TRBJ2-1; d_call: -; v_call: TRBV29-1; cdr3_nt: TGCAGCGTCCCCCGGGACTTAACTTACAATGAGCAGTTCTTC; cdr3_aa: CSVPRDLTYNEQFF
clone_size: few; j_call: TRBJ1-1; d_call: -; v_call: TRBV7-9; cdr3_nt: TGTGCCAGCAGCCCCGCCGGGACCGGACTGAACACTGAAGCTTTCTTT; cdr3_aa: CASSPAGTGLNTEAFF
clone_size: once; j_call: TRBJ2-7; d_call: TRBD1; v_call: TRBV7-2; cdr3_nt: TGTGCCAGCAGCTTCCGACAGGGGGCTAACGAGCAGTACTTC; cdr3_aa: CASSFRQGANEQYF
clone_size: few; j_call: TRBJ2-3; d_call: -; v_call: TRBV9; cdr3_nt: TGTGCCAGCAGCGTAGAGCAGGGGGGAGATACGCAGTATTTT; cdr3_aa: CASSVEQGGDTQYF
clone_size: few; j_call: TRBJ1-1; d_call: -; v_call: TRBV11-2; cdr3_nt: TGTGCCAGCAGCTCACACCGGGACACTAAACGTGAAGCTTTCTTT; cdr3_aa: CASSSHRDTKREAFF
clone_size: -; j_call: TRBJ2-7; d_call: -; v_call: TRBV7-2; cdr3_nt: TGTGCCAGCAGCTTAGGCTCTCGTGGGGTGGGCGAGCAGTACTTC; cdr3_aa: CASSLGSRGVGEQYF
clone_size: -; j_call: TRBJ2-1; d_call: -; v_call: TRBV4-1; cdr3_nt: TGCGCCAGCAGCCAAGTGAGCCCCGGTTTTAGCGGTGTGCAGTTCTTC; cdr3_aa: CASSQVSPGFSGVQFF